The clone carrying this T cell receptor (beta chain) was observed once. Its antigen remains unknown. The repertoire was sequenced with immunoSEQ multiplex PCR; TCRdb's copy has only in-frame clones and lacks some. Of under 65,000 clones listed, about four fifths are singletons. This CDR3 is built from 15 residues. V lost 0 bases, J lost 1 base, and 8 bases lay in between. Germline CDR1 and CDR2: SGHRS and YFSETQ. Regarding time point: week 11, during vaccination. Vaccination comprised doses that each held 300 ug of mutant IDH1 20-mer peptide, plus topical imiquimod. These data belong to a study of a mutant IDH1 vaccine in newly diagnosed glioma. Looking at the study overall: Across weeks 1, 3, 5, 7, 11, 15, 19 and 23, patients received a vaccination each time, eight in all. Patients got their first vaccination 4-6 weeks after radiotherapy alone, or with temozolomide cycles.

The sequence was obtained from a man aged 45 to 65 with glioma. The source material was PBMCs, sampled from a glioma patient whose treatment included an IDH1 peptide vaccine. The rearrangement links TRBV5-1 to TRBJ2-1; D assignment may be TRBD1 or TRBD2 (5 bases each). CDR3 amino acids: CASSLDGASYNEQFF. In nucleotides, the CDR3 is TGCGCCAGCAGCTTGGACGGGGCATCCTACAATGAGCAGTTCTTC.